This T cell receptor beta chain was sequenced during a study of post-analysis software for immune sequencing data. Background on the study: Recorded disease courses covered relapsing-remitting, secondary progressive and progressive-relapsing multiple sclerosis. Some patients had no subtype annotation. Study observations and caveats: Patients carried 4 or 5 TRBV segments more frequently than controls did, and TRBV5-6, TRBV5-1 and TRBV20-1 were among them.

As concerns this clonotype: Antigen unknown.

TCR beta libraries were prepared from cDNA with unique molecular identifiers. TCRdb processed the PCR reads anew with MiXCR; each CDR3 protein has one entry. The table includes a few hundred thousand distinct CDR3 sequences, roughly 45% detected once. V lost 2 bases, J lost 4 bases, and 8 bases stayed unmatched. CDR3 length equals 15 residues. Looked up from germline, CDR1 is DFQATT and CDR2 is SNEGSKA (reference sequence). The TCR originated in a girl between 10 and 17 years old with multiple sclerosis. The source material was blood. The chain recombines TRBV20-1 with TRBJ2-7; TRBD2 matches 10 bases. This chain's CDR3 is CSARQLAGATYEQYF. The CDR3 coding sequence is TGCAGTGCTAGACAGCTAGCGGGAGCCACTTACGAGCAGTACTTC.